The clone carrying this T cell receptor (beta chain) was seen a handful of times. The sample originates from a study of Ad26.COV2.S vaccination and SARS-CoV-2 variants. The germline gives CDR1 SQVTM, CDR2 ANQGSEA. Unmatched junction bases numbered 5, after V lost 7 bases and J lost 5 bases. CDR3 size: 12 residues. Profiling relied on immunoSEQ multiplex PCR, and the TCRdb table lists in-frame clones only, not all of them. The sample has roughly 700,000 clones, 80% to 90% seen once; the top ten hold over 1.3%. Treatment in this sample: 15 to 20 received Ad26.COV2.S at low or high dose, single or two shots; about 5 received placebo; per-sample allocation not given. The investigators took samples on day 63 after the first vaccine or placebo injection.

This TCR was sampled from a person between 18 and 60 years old who received the Ad26.COV2.S COVID-19 vaccine or a placebo. This rearrangement joins TRBV29-1 to TRBJ1-1; 9 bases are shared with TRBD1. Here the sequenced sample was peripheral blood, taken in a trial of Ad26.COV2.S vaccine versus placebo. The CDR3 loop is CSARTGETEAFF. The CDR3 coding sequence is TGCAGCGCCCGGACAGGGGAGACTGAAGCTTTCTTT. The variable domain in full, with the rest retrieved from reference TRBV29-1 and TRBJ1-1, is SAVISQKPSRDICQRGTSLTIQCQVDSQVTMMFWYRQQPGQSLTLIATANQGSEATYESGFVIDKFPISRPNLTFSTLTVSNMSPEDSSIYLCSARTGETEAFFGQGTRLTVV.